This TCR beta chain was retrieved from a study of tumor T cells in aggressive B-cell lymphoma (dated by TCRdb to about 2017). The library was made by the immunoSEQ multiplex PCR assay. TCRdb's version of the immuneACCESS table is confined to in-frame rearrangements and falls short of the full clone set. An unresolved V gene accounts for under half of the shortfall where checked; the remainder is of unknown origin. This sample gives about 10,000 clones in total; over 75% of them show up just once. The top ten clones comprise around 4% of the sample. CDR1 and CDR2 were assigned from the germline V gene as SGDLS and YYNGEE. V gives up 0 bases and J gives up 5 bases, and the segment between their germline ends measures 14 bases. Including the terminal cysteine and phenylalanine, the CDR3 comprises 15 residues. Here the CDR3 DNA is all that survives: 45 bases in frame from base 1. Regarding this clone: No cognate antigen has been identified for it. No quality values exist for individual bases; no much larger clone is one base distant.

The V and J genes are TRBV9 and TRBJ1-2; a tentative D call is TRBD1 (5 bases match). Sequencing was performed on tumor tissue. The receptor's source is an adult with diffuse large B cell lymphoma. The CDR3 amino acid sequence is: CASSVGRAGFYGYTF. DNA sequence: TGTGCCAGCAGCGTAGGCAGGGCCGGATTTTATGGCTACACCTTC. The variable domain in full, with residues beyond the CDR3 obtained from the reference TRBV9 and TRBJ1-2 genes, is DSGVTQTPKHLITATGQRVTLRCSPRSGDLSVYWYQQSLDQGLQFLIQYYNGEERAKGNILERFSAQQFPDLHSELNLSSLELGDSALYFCASSVGRAGFYGYTFGSGTRLTVV.